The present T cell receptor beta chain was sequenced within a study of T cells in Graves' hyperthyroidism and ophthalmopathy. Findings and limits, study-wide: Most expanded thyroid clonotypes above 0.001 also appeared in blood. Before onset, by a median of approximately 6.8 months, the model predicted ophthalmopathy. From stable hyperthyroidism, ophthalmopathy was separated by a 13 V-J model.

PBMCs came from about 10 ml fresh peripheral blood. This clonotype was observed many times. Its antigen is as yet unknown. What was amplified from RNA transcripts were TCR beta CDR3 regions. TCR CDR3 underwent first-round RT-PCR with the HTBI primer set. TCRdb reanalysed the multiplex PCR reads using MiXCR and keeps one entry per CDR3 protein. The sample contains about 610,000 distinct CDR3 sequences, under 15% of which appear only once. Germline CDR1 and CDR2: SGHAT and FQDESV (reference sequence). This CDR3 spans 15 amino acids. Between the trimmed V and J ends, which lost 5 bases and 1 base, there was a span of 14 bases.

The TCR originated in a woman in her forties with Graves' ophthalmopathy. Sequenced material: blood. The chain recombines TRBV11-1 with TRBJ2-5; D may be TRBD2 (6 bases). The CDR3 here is CASSPGIAVQETQYF. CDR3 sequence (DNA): TGTGCCAGCAGCCCCGGAATAGCGGTCCAAGAGACCCAGTACTTC.